The text below deals with one T cell receptor beta chain. Its target is unknown. The data stem from a study of cytomegalovirus exposure and HLA in healthy donors. Study-wide results and limits: For most TCR beta V segments, an earlier analysis put the productive rate at about 90% or about 30% of the time.

The PCR ran on 60 Vbeta and 13 Jbeta primers. Here immunoSEQ multiplex PCR was the method, and the copy in TCRdb shows in-frame clones only, minus some. The table has under 90,000 clones, 70% to 80% seen once. Germline V gene sequence: CDR1 MNHEY, CDR2 SMNVEV (reference sequence). The CDR3 is 16 amino acids. V lost 5 bases to trimming and J lost 1 base, with 17 bases between them. The clonotype comes from a man between 35 and 55 years old in good health and CMV-seropositive. The sequenced material came from PBMCs. The chain recombines TRBV27 with TRBJ1-1; possible D gene TRBD1, 5 bases. The CDR3 DNA is TGTGCCAGCAGTACGACCCCGGGACTGAAGAACACTGAAGCTTTCTTT. Protein product: CASSTTPGLKNTEAFF.